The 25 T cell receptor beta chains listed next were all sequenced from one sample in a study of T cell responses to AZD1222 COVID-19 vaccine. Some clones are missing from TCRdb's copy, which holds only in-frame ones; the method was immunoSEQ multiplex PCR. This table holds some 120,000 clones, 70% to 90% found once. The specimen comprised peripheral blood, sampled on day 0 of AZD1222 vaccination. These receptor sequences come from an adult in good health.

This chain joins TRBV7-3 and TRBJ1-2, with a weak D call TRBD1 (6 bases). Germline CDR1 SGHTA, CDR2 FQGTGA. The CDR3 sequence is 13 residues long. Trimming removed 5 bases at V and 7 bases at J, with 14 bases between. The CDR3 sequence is CASSRQGFLGYTF. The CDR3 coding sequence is TGTGCCAGCAGCAGGCAGGGGTTCCTTGGCTACACCTTC. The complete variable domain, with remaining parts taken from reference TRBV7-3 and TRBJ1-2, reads GAGVSQTPSNKVTEKGKYVELRCDPISGHTALYWYRQSLGQGPEFLIYFQGTGAADDSGLPNDRFFAVRPEGSVSTLKIQRTERGDSAVYLCASSRQGFLGYTFGSGTRLTVV.

CDR3 region: CASSLDRGSTEAFF. The DNA for the CDR3 is TGTGCCAGCAGCTTGGACAGGGGGAGTACTGAAGCTTTCTTT. J is TRBJ1-1 and V is TRBV7-2; 10 bases match TRBD1. Germline lookup yields CDR1 SGHTA and CDR2 FQGNSA. The CDR3 length is 14 residues. After removal of 3 bases from V and 5 bases from J, the junction contained 3 bases not matched to a gene.

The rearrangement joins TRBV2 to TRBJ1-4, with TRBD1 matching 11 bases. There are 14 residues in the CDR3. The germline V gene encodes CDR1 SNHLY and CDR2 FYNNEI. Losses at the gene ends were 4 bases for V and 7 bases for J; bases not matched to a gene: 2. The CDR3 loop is CASSAGQGGEKLFF. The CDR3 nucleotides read TGTGCCAGCAGTGCGGGACAGGGGGGTGAAAAACTGTTTTTT.

The CDR3 reads CASKSGGTEAFF. The CDR3 DNA sequence: TGTGCCAGCAAAAGCGGGGGTACTGAAGCTTTCTTT. The genes are TRBV7-3 and TRBJ1-1; TRBD1 might be the D (5 bases). The length of the CDR3 is 12 residues. V lost 7 bases, J lost 5 bases, and 11 bases lay in between. In germline, CDR1 is SGHTA, CDR2 FQGTGA.

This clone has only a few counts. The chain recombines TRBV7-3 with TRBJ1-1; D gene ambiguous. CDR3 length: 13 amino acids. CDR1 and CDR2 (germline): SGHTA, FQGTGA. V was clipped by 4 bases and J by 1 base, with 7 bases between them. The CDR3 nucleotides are TGTGCCAGCAGCTCGGGAGCGAACACTGAAGCTTTCTTT. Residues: CASSSGANTEAFF.

CDR3 sequence: CASSPMAGTEAFF. The CDR3 DNA sequence: TGTGCCAGCTCACCTATGGCAGGCACTGAAGCTTTCTTT. The gene calls are TRBV18 and TRBJ1-1; D ambiguous. The CDR3 is 13 residues long. Trimming cost V 3 bases and J 4 bases, with 9 bases left between them. Germline assignment: CDR1 KGHSH and CDR2 LQKENI.

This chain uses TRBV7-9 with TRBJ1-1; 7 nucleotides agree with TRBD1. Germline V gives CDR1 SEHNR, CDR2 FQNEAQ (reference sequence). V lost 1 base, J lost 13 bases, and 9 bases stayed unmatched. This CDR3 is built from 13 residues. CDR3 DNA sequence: TGTGCCAGCAGCTTAGGGGCGGCAGGGGGAGGTTTCTTT. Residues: CASSLGAAGGGFF.

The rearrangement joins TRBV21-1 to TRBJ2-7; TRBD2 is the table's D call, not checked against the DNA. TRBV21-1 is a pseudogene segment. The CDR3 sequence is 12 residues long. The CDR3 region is CAIEARVYEQYF. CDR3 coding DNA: TGTGCCATCGAGGCCCGGGTCTACGAGCAGTACTTC.

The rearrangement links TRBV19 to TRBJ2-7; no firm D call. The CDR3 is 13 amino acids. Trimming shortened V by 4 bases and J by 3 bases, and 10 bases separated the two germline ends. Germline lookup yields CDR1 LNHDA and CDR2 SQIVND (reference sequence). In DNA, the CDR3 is TGTGCCAGTAGTAGCATTTCAGGCTACGAGCAGTACTTC. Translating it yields CASSSISGYEQYF.

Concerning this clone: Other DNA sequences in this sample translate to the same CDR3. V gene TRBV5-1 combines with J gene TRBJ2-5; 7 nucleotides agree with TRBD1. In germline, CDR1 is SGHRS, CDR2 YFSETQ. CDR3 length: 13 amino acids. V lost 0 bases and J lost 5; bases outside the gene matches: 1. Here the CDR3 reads CASSLGGGETQYF. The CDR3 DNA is TGCGCCAGCAGCTTGGGAGGGGGCGAGACCCAGTACTTC.

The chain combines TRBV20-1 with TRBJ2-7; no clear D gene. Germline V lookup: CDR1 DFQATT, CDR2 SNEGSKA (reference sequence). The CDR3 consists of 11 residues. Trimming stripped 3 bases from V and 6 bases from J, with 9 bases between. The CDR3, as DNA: TGCAGTGCTAGGTCTGGTCTCGAGCAGTACTTC. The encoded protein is CSARSGLEQYF.

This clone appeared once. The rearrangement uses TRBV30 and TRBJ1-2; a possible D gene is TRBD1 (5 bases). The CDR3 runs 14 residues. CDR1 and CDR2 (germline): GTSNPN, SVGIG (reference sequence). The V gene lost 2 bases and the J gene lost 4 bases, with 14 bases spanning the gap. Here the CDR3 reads CAWSKTGTAYGYTF. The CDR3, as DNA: TGTGCCTGGAGTAAGACCGGGACGGCCTATGGCTACACCTTC.

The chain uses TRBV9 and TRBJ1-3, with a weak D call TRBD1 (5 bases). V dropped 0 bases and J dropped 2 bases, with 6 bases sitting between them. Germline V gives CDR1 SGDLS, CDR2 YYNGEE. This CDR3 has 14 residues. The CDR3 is CASSVATAGNTIYF. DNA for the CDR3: TGTGCCAGCAGCGTAGCGACAGCTGGAAACACCATATATTTT.

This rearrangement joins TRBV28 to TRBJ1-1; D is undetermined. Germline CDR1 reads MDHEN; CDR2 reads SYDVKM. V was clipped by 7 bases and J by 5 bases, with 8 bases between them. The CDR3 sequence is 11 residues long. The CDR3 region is CASTIRTEAFF. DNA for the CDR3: TGTGCCAGCACCATAAGGACTGAAGCTTTCTTT.

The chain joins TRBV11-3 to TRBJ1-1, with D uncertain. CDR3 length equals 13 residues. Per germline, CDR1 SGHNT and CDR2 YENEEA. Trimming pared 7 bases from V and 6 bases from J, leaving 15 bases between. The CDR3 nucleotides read TGTGCCAGCACCTCCCCCCGCACTTCTGAAGCTTTCTTT. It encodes CASTSPRTSEAFF.

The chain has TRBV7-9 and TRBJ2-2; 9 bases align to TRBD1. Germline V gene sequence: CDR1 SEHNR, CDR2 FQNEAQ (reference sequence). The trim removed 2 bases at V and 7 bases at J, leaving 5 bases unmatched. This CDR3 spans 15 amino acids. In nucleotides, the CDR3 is TGTGCCAGCAGCTTAAGGACAGGGGCGGTCGGGGAGCTGTTTTTT. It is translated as CASSLRTGAVGELFF.

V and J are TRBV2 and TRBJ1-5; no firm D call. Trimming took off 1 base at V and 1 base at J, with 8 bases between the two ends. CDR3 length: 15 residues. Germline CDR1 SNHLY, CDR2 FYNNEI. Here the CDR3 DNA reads TGTGCCAGCAGTGAAGTGGGTATCAGCAATCAGCCCCAGCATTTT. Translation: CASSEVGISNQPQHF.

CDR3 sequence: CASSSPIGETQYF. In DNA, the CDR3 is TGTGCCAGCAGCTCGCCCATTGGGGAGACCCAGTACTTC. This chain uses TRBV7-3 with TRBJ2-5; D is uncertain. V dropped 4 bases and J dropped 5 bases, with 11 bases sitting between them. Germline V gene data show CDR1 as SGHTA and CDR2 as FQGTGA. The CDR3 contains 13 residues.

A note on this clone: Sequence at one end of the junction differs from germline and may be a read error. The CDR3 DNA is TGCAGTGCTGGACAGCCTCACCAAACTTTT. Translating it yields CSAGQPHQTF. The chain is built from TRBV20-1 and TRBJ1-5, with D tentatively TRBD1 (6 bases). This CDR3 is built from 10 residues. Germline V gives CDR1 DFQATT, CDR2 SNEGSKA (reference sequence).

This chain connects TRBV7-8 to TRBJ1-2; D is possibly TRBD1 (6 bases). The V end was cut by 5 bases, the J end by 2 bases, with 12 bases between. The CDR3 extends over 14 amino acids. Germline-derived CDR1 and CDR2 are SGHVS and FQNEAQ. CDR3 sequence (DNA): TGTGCCAGCAGCCGGACAGACCAAAACTATGGCTACACCTTC. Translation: CASSRTDQNYGYTF.

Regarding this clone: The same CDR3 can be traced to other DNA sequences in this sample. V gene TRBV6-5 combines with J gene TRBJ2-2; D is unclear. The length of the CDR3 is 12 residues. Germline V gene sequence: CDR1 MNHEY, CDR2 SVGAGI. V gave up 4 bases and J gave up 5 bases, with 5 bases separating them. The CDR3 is CASSSPTGELFF. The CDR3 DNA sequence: TGTGCCAGCAGTTCACCTACCGGGGAGCTGTTTTTT.

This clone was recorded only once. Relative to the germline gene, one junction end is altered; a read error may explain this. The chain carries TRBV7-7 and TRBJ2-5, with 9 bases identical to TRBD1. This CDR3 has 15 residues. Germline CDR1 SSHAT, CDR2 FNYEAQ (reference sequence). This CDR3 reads CASSRYGTGQETQYF. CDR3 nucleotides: TGTGCTAGCAGCAGATACGGGACAGGGCAGGAGACCCAGTACTTC.

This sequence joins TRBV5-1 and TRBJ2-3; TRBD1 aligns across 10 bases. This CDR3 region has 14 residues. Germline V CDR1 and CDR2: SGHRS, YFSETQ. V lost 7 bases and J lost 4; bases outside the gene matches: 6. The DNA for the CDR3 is TGCGCCAGCTCCCGGGACAGGGGCGCAGATACGCAGTATTTT. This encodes CASSRDRGADTQYF.

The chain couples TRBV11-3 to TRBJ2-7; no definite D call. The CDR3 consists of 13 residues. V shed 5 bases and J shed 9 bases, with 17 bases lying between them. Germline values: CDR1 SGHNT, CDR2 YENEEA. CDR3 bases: TGTGCCAGCAGCCCCCCCCGGCGCCCGGTGCAGTACTTC. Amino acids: CASSPPRRPVQYF.

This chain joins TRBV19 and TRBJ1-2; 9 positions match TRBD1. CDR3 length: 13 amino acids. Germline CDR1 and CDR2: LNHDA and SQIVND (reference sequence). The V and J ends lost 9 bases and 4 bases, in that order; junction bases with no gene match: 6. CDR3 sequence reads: CASRDRALYGYTF. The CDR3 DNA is TGTGCCAGCAGGGACAGGGCCCTCTATGGCTACACCTTC.